A selection of T cell receptor beta chains follows, all from one sample in a study of T-cell reconstitution after alpha-beta-depleted transplantation in children. TCRdb passed the PCR reads through MiXCR, listing each CDR3 protein once. The repertoire holds approximately 980,000 distinct CDR3 sequences, with roughly 29% as singletons. Sequencing was performed on PBMCs, mostly from graft donor cells, taken 360 days after TCRalphabeta/CD19-depleted stem cell transplant. These receptors all stem from a boy younger than two who had a stem cell transplant for SCID, so the T cells may come from the graft donor. The CDR3 runs from the conserved cysteine through the conserved F or W. A D gene is named only where the DNA matches it firmly. Rows give clone size only sometimes, using once, few, many, or a class for an expanded clone.

v_call	j_call	d_call	clone_size	cdr3_nt	cdr3_aa
TRBV20-1	TRBJ1-6	.	few	TGCAGTGCTACACAGGGAATCACCTATAATTCACCCCTCCACTTT	CSATQGITYNSPLHF
TRBV4-3	TRBJ1-5	.	few	TGCGCCAGCAGCCAAGATGGGCATCAGCCCCAGCATTTT	CASSQDGHQPQHF
TRBV6-2/TRBV6-3	TRBJ1-1	.	.	TGTGCCAGCAGAGATCCCCAGGGGGCTTTCTTT	CASRDPQGAFF
TRBV27	TRBJ2-7	.	few	TGTGCCAGCAGTTTATGGCCGGGTTCCTACGAGCAGTACTTC	CASSLWPGSYEQYF
TRBV7-9	TRBJ2-3	.	.	TGTGCCAGCAGCCGCCGAGGCGGGGACCGATACACAGATACGCAGTATTTT	CASSRRGGDRYTDTQYF
TRBV28	TRBJ1-2	.	.	TGTGCCACTCGATCTGGGGGGGGCTACACCTTC	CATRSGGGYTF
TRBV19	TRBJ2-1	TRBD2	.	TGTGCCAGTAGTACCGCTACTAGCGGGAATGAGCAGTTCTTC	CASSTATSGNEQFF
TRBV11-2	TRBJ2-7	TRBD1	.	TGTGCCAGCACCTCTCCATTAGGGACAGGGGCCTACGAGCAGTACTTC	CASTSPLGTGAYEQYF
TRBV20-1	TRBJ1-2	.	.	TGCAGTGCCGGGACATACCTCTATGGCTACACCTTC	CSAGTYLYGYTF
TRBV27	TRBJ2-1	.	.	TGTGCCAGCAGTTTAATATGGGGCTACTCCTACAATGAGCAGTTCTTC	CASSLIWGYSYNEQFF
TRBV29-1	TRBJ1-2	.	few	TGCAGCGTTCCATTTTCCGGAGGCTACACCTTC	CSVPFSGGYTF
TRBV2	TRBJ1-1	.	.	TGTGCCAGCACCCTCCGGGTAGGGACACAGGGCACTGAAGCTTTCTTT	CASTLRVGTQGTEAFF
TRBV6-5	TRBJ1-2	.	.	TGTGCCAGCAGTTACTCGGAGGGAAGGGGCTACACCTTC	CASSYSEGRGYTF
TRBV18	TRBJ2-1	TRBD2	few	TGTGCCAGCTCACCACTTAGCGGGGACTACAATGAGCAGTTCTTC	CASSPLSGDYNEQFF
TRBV12-3/TRBV12-4	TRBJ2-3	.	many	TGTGCCAGCAGACCCGGGAAGGGGGGCACAGATACGCAGTATTTT	CASRPGKGGTDTQYF
TRBV12-3/TRBV12-4	TRBJ1-2	.	.	TGTGCCAGCAGTTTGACCCCCAGGGGTTCTACTAACTATGGCTACACCTTC	CASSLTPRGSTNYGYTF
TRBV12-3/TRBV12-4	TRBJ1-6	TRBD1	.	TGTGCCAGCAGGGGACAGAATTCACCCCTCCACTTT	CASRGQNSPLHF
TRBV7-2	TRBJ2-1	TRBD2	many	TGTGCCAGCAGCTTAGCGGGGGGGTTCCGCTCCTACAATGAGCAGTTCTTC	CASSLAGGFRSYNEQFF
TRBV11-2	TRBJ2-5	.	.	TGTGCCAGCAGCTCGGCCTGGCAGGGGCGAGAGACCCAGTACTTC	CASSSAWQGRETQYF
TRBV4-3	TRBJ2-5	TRBD2	few	TGCGCCAGCAGCCAAGAGGAGGCGGGGGGGCCGGTCGAGACCCAGTACTTC	CASSQEEAGGPVETQYF